This T cell receptor beta chain emerged from a study of cytomegalovirus exposure and HLA in healthy donors. Findings and caveats of the study: Cytomegalovirus association was assigned to some 160 TCR beta chains. Further analysis, carried out later, found HLA-associated TCR beta chains more clonally expanded than equally common other chains. The only immune exposure information that was available was CMV serostatus. Many donors shared some public TCRs, even though most TCR sequences were rare.

J gave up 6 bases and V 4 bases, and 10 bases lay outside the gene matches. Germline CDR1 and CDR2: SGHDT and YYEEEE. The CDR3 totals 14 residues. As regards this clone: Its specificity is unknown.

PCR was performed using 60 Vbeta and 13 Jbeta primers. The method was immunoSEQ multiplex PCR; TCRdb's version includes in-frame clones alone and lacks a portion of them. The sample contains 150,000 or so clones, roughly three quarters of which appear only once. This rearrangement joins TRBV5-6 to TRBJ2-7; the match to TRBD2 covers 7 bases. The sample consisted of PBMCs. The TCR comes from a man younger than 30 in good health and CMV-seropositive. CDR3 region: CASSNDPGGGEQYV. CDR3 bases: TGTGCCAGCAGCAATGACCCGGGGGGAGGCGAGCAGTACGTC.